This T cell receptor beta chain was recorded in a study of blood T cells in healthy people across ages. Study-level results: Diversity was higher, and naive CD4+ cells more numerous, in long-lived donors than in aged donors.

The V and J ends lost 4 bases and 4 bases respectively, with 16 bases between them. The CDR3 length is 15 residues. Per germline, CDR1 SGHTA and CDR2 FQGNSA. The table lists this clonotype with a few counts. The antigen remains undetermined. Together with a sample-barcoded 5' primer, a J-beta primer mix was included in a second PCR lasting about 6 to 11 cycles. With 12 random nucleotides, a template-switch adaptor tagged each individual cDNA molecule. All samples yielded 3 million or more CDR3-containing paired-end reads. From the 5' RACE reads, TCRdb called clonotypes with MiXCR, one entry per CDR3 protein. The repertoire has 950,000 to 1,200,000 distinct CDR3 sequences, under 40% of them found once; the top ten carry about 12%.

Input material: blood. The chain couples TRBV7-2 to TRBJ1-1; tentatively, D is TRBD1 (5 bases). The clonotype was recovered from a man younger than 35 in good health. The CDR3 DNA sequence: TGTGCCAGCAGCTCCCCAGTCGTAGGGGTCACTGAAGCTTTCTTT. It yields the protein CASSSPVVGVTEAFF.